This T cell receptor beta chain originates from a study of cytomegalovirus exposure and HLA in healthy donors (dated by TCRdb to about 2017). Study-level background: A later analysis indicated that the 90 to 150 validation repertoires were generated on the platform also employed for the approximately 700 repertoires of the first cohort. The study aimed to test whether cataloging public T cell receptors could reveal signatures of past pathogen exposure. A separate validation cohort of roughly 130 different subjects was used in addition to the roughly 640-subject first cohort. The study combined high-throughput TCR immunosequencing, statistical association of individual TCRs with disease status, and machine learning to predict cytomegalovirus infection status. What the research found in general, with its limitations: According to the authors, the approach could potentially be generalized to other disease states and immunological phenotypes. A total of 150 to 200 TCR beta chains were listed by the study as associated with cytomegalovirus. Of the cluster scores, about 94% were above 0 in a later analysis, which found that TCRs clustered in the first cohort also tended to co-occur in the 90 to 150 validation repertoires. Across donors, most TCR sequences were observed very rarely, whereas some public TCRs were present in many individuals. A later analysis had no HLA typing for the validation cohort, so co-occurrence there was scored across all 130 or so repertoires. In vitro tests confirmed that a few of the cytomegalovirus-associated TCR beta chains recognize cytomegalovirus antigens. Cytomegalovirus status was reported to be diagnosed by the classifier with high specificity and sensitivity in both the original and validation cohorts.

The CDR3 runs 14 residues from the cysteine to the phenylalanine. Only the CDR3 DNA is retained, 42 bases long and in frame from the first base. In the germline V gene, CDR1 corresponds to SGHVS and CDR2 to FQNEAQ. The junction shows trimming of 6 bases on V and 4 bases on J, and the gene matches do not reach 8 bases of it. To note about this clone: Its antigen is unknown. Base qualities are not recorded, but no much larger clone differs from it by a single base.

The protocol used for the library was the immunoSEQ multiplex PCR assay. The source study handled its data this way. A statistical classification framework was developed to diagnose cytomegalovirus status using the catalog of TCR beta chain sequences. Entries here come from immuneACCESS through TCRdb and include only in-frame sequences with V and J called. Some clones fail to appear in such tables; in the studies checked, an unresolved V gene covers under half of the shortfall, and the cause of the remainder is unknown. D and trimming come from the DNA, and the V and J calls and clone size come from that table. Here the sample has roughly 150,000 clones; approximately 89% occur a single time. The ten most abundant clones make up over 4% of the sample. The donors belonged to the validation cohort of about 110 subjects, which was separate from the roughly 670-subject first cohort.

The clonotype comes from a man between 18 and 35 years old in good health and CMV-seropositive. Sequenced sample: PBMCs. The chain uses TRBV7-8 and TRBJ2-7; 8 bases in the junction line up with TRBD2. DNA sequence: TGTGCCAGCAGTCAACTAGCGGTCGGGTACGAGCAGTACTTC. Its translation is CASSQLAVGYEQYF.